This TCR beta chain was recorded in a study of radiation and T cells in renal cell carcinoma. Study-wide results and caveats: Pretreatment tumor biopsies were lacking, so baseline clonotypes are unknown.

Libraries were prepared by immunoSEQ multiplex PCR; TCRdb keeps only in-frame clonotypes and omits some of them. The repertoire holds around 29,000 clones, 81% seen once, with 30% to 35% in the top ten. Worth noting for this clone: Its antigen is still unknown. The sample has other DNA sequences that encode this CDR3 too.

Time point meaning: blood 4 weeks post-SBRT, at nephrectomy. Treatment defined: 15 Gy SBRT to primary tumor, nephrectomy 4 weeks later. The material was blood, obtained from a patient whose treatment included radiotherapy and nephrectomy. This TCR derives from a man in his 60s with renal cell carcinoma.

This chain's CDR3 is CASSLRGTEAFF. CDR3 coding DNA: TGTGCCAGCAGCTTAAGGGGGACTGAAGCTTTCTTT. The chain employs TRBV5-6 and TRBJ1-1; a weak D match, TRBD1 (6 bases). The germline V gene encodes CDR1 SGHDT and CDR2 YYEEEE. Trimming pared 2 bases from V and 5 bases from J, leaving 7 bases between. The CDR3 consists of 12 residues. Variable domain in full (rest from reference TRBV5-6 and TRBJ1-1): DAGVTQSPTHLIKTRGQQVTLRCSPKSGHDTVSWYQQALGQGPQFIFQYYEEEERQRGNFPDRFSGHQFPNYSSELNVNALLLGDSALYLCASSLRGTEAFFGQGTRLTVV.